Below are 13 T cell receptor beta chains sequenced from a single sample in a study of molecular identifiers for immune sequencing clone quantification (dated by TCRdb to 2017 to 2018). The method behind the library was PCR. Sequencing used a NextSeq 500. TCRdb passed the public sequencing reads through fastp at Q25 and MiXCR, retaining productive beta sequences. Identical CDR3 proteins give one entry, which carries the most common genes and DNA. The sample contains a few hundred thousand distinct CDR3 sequences, roughly a quarter of them found a single time. 0.74% of the sample is in the top ten clones. Sequencing was done on a sample of naive CD8+ T cells from blood, with Jurkat cell RNA spiked in. Interpreted using the paper, the cell subset or site label stands for: FACS-sorted CD8+CD4-CCR7+CD45RA+ naive T cells. The receptor source for this set is a human donor in good health. Some libraries in this study had Jurkat cell RNA spiked in.

This clonotype was seen a handful of times. The V and J genes are TRBV27 and TRBJ2-7; maybe TRBD1 (5 bases). Between the trimmed V and J ends, which lost 5 bases and 2 bases, there was a span of 22 bases. The V gene's germline CDR1 is MNHEY and CDR2 SMNVEV (reference sequence). CDR3 size: 17 residues. The CDR3 is CASSAREVRGPTYEQYF. The CDR3 nucleotides read TGTGCCAGCAGTGCTCGTGAGGTTAGGGGCCCAACCTACGAGCAGTACTTC.

This clonotype has only a few counts. The genes are TRBV30 and TRBJ2-2; TRBD2 agrees at 7 bases. The germline gives CDR1 GTSNPN, CDR2 SVGIG (reference sequence). The V segment lost 4 bases and the J segment 6 bases; nucleotides outside the gene matches: 5. The CDR3 is 13 residues long. The chain's CDR3 is CAWTGSGAGELFF. CDR3 DNA: TGTGCCTGGACAGGGAGCGGGGCCGGGGAGCTGTTTTTT.

This chain joins TRBV6-5 and TRBJ2-1, with 8 bases that match TRBD1. V dropped 0 bases and J dropped 8; count of bases not matched to a gene: 6. CDR3 length equals 15 residues. CDR1 MNHEY and CDR2 SVGAGI come from the germline V gene. The chain's CDR3 is CASSYSRTGFDEQFF. Here the CDR3 DNA reads TGTGCCAGCAGTTACTCCAGGACAGGGTTCGATGAGCAGTTCTTC.

This clonotype appeared a few times. J is TRBJ1-6 and V is TRBV27, with 7 bases lining up with TRBD1. Germline lookup yields CDR1 MNHEY and CDR2 SMNVEV (reference sequence). CDR3 length: 15 amino acids. The V and J ends lost 2 bases and 4 bases, in that order; junction bases with no gene match: 2. The CDR3 loop reads CASSLGTAYNSPLHF. CDR3 bases: TGTGCCAGCAGTTTAGGGACAGCGTATAATTCACCCCTCCACTTT.

The V call is TRBV6-2 or TRBV6-3, the J call TRBJ1-5; 12 nucleotides line up with TRBD1. The J segment lost 0 bases and the V segment lost 4 bases, leaving 7 bases of the junction unmatched. Germline assignment: CDR1 MNHEY and CDR2 SVGEGT. The CDR3 is 18 amino acids. The chain's CDR3 is CASSSRDRGRVSNQPQHF. The DNA for the CDR3 is TGTGCCAGCAGTTCCCGGGACAGGGGGCGCGTTAGCAATCAGCCCCAGCATTTT.

As concerns this clonotype: An end of the junction differs from the germline gene, which may be a read error. This chain connects TRBV29-1 to TRBJ2-7, with 7 bases matching TRBD1. The V gene's germline CDR1 is SQVTM and CDR2 ANQGSEA. This CDR3 is built from 12 residues. CDR3 nucleotides: TGCAGCGTTGAGGGGGACAGCTACGTGCAGTACTTC. Its translation is CSVEGDSYVQYF.

The rearrangement uses TRBV20-1 and TRBJ2-2; D not certain. CDR3 length: 15 amino acids. Per the germline V gene, CDR1 is DFQATT and CDR2 is SNEGSKA (reference sequence). Trimming left V 3 bases short and J 3 bases short, with 14 bases between. This chain's CDR3 is CSASSGRRYTGELFF. Here the CDR3 DNA reads TGCAGTGCTAGTTCGGGCAGAAGATACACCGGGGAGCTGTTTTTT.

A note on this clonotype: A single base separates this from a much larger clone, so it may be a read error. The CDR3 carries no conserved terminal phenylalanine or tryptophan, so it likely arises from a read error. The rearrangement links TRBV5-3 to TRBJ1-6; a weak D match, TRBD1 (5 bases). TRBV5-3 is known as an ORF, though its function is uncertain. Trimming cost V 8 bases and J 5 bases, with 26 bases left between them. The CDR3 consists of 18 residues. In nucleotides, the CDR3 is TGTGCCAGCAGCGGGGGAGTCCTCGGGACGGAAGATAATTCACCCCTCCACTCT. Residues: CASSGGVLGTEDNSPLHS.

As to this clonotype: This may be a read error: a much more frequent sequence differs by one nucleotide. The chain uses TRBV20-1 and TRBJ1-1; 8 bases align to TRBD1. The CDR3 loop spans 15 amino acids. Trimming at V came to 4 bases and at J to 3 bases, leaving 10 bases not matched to a gene. Germline values: CDR1 DFQATT, CDR2 SNEGSKA (reference sequence). CDR3 amino acids: CSATLQDRADTEAFF. The CDR3 coding sequence is TGCAGTGCTACCCTCCAGGACAGGGCTGACACTGAAGCTTTCTTT.

This clonotype came up many times. The chain combines TRBV29-1 with TRBJ2-2; TRBD1 agrees at 7 bases. The germline CDR1 and CDR2 sequences are SQVTM and ANQGSEA. V was pared by 7 bases and J by 5 bases, with 4 bases of the junction left unmatched. CDR3 length equals 12 residues. CDR3 in DNA: TGCAGCGCGCCACAGGGGACCGGGGAGCTGTTTTTT. It specifies CSAPQGTGELFF.

Many counts were recorded for this clonotype. CDR3: CASSSDGSRKDEQYF. The CDR3 region has the DNA TGCGCCAGCAGCTCGGACGGCAGCCGAAAGGACGAGCAGTACTTC. The gene calls are TRBV5-1 and TRBJ2-7; D gene ambiguous. Germline assignment: CDR1 SGHRS and CDR2 YFSETQ. The CDR3 is 15 residues long. V lost 3 bases, J lost 5 bases, and 18 bases lay in between.

The rearrangement links TRBV20-1 to TRBJ2-7; no definite D call. This CDR3 is built from 14 residues. The V and J ends lost 4 bases and 3 bases respectively, with 16 bases between them. The germline gives CDR1 DFQATT, CDR2 SNEGSKA (reference sequence). In nucleotides, the CDR3 is TGCAGTGCTAAGACATTCAGGATCGACTACGAGCAGTACTTC. It yields the protein CSAKTFRIDYEQYF.

This clonotype showed up many times. The chain carries TRBV5-6 and TRBJ2-7; 7 positions match TRBD2. Trimming at V came to 0 bases and at J to 4 bases, leaving 4 bases not matched to a gene. Per the germline V gene, CDR1 is SGHDT and CDR2 is YYEEEE. This CDR3 has 14 amino acids. CDR3 coding DNA: TGTGCCAGCAGCTTGGGACTAGCTCTGTACGAGCAGTACTTC. Its translation: CASSLGLALYEQYF.